These 7 T cell receptor beta chains share one sample of origin, sequenced in a study of chemoradiotherapy in HPV16-positive cancers. The table came from immunoSEQ multiplex PCR; TCRdb's copy has only in-frame clones and leaves some out. This sample has some 19,000 clones, with roughly 80% found just once. The sequencing here drew on blood, taken from a patient who underwent chemoradiotherapy. These receptors were taken from a human donor with HPV-associated anogenital cancer.

Regarding this clone: Sequence at one end of the junction differs from germline and may be a read error. The J gene is TRBJ1-1, the V gene TRBV7-7, with a weak D call TRBD1 (5 bases). Per germline, CDR1 SSHAT and CDR2 FNYEAQ (reference sequence). This CDR3 is built from 13 residues. CDR3 DNA: TGTGCTAGCAGCTTAGGGGCGGGCACTGAAGCTTTCTTT. Translated, it gives CASSLGAGTEAFF.

This clone was counted once. The rearrangement links TRBV6-5 to TRBJ1-1, with D possibly being TRBD1 (6 bases). Trimming left V 7 bases short and J 5 bases short, with 17 bases between. The CDR3 sequence is 14 residues long. From germline, CDR1 is MNHEY and CDR2 SVGAGI. CDR3 amino acids: CASIANSQGTEAFF. The DNA for the CDR3 is TGTGCCAGCATTGCGAACAGCCAGGGGACTGAAGCTTTCTTT.

The V and J genes are TRBV29-1 and TRBJ1-1; the D gene is possibly TRBD1 (5 bases). The CDR3 has 16 amino acids. Per the germline V gene, CDR1 is SQVTM and CDR2 is ANQGSEA. Trimming cost V 4 bases and J 1 base, with 19 bases left between them. CDR3 coding DNA: TGCAGCGTTGTGACGGGGGGTTTCTCCTCGAACACTGAAGCTTTCTTT. Protein: CSVVTGGFSSNTEAFF.

The rearrangement uses TRBV11-2 and TRBJ1-2; TRBD1 agrees at 7 bases. Trimming took 1 base from V and 7 from J; bases not matched to a gene: 6. The CDR3 totals 14 residues. The germline V gene encodes CDR1 SGHAT and CDR2 FQNNGV. CDR3 in amino acids: CASSLVGGASGYTF. The CDR3, as DNA: TGTGCCAGCAGCTTAGTAGGGGGCGCGAGTGGCTACACCTTC. The entire variable domain, with the rest obtained from reference TRBV11-2 and TRBJ1-2, is as follows: EAGVAQSPRYKIIEKRQSVAFWCNPISGHATLYWYQQILGQGPKLLIQFQNNGVVDDSQLPKDRFSAERLKGVDSTLKIQPAKLEDSAVYLCASSLVGGASGYTFGSGTRLTVV.

The chain links TRBV27 to TRBJ1-4; TRBD1 agrees at 7 bases. CDR3 length: 13 amino acids. Germline loops: CDR1 MNHEY, CDR2 SMNVEV (reference sequence). Trimming took 6 bases from V and 8 from J; bases not matched to a gene: 6. The CDR3 DNA follows: TGTGCCAGCAGGACAGGGTTAGGCGAAAAACTGTTTTTT. Translating gives CASRTGLGEKLFF.

The gene calls are TRBV5-6 and TRBJ2-7; D unclear. The CDR3 loop spans 13 amino acids. Per germline, CDR1 SGHDT and CDR2 YYEEEE. V lost 4 bases and J lost 2, with 10 bases in between. The CDR3 is CASSTTETYEQYF. The CDR3 DNA follows: TGTGCCAGCAGCACAACAGAGACCTACGAGCAGTACTTC.

This rearrangement joins TRBV2 to TRBJ2-5; unclear D gene. The V gene lost 7 bases and the J gene lost 4 bases, with 7 bases spanning the gap. This CDR3 region has 11 residues. From germline, CDR1 is SNHLY and CDR2 FYNNEI. Here the CDR3 reads CASKPLETQYF. The CDR3 nucleotides are TGTGCCAGCAAGCCTCTAGAGACCCAGTACTTC.